This T cell receptor beta chain comes out of a study of blood T cell repertoires in COVID-19. At the level of the study: T cells, B-cell-depleted T cells, or PBMCs provided the cDNA or gDNA that served as material.

Source study methods: Amplification with reference gene primers provided the estimates of nucleated cell counts. Repertoires were generated with immunoSEQ multiplex PCR, while TCRdb's copy carries only in-frame clones and drops some. The V and J calls and clone size were taken over from that table, and D and trimming were inferred from the DNA. Counted here are about 340,000 clones, approximately 92% occurring once; the ten biggest clones make up under 20%. Germline V gene data show CDR1 as MDHEN and CDR2 as SYDVKM. Germline trimming cut 5 bases from V and 6 bases from J; bases unmatched to any gene: 9. The CDR3 runs to 15 residues. The study assigned cohorts using participant-reported clinical history. Cohort 3 donors were reported recovered after two negative PCRs, clearance, or symptom resolution.

This receptor was taken from a woman aged 25 to 39 who had recovered from COVID-19. Sequencing was done on a sample of PBMCs or T cells enriched from blood (not recorded which). J is TRBJ2-7 and V is TRBV28, with 11 bases that match TRBD2. The CDR3 region has the DNA TGTGCCAGCAGTGCCCCACTAGCGGGAGAAGGCGAGCAGTACTTC. Translating it yields CASSAPLAGEGEQYF.